Listed below are T cell receptor beta chains from one sample, sequenced in a study of CD8 T cells in ankylosing spondylitis. TCRdb reprocessed the 5' RACE reads with MiXCR, giving one entry per CDR3 protein. Among roughly 350,000 distinct CDR3 sequences listed, under 8.5% were seen once. Sequencing was done on a sample of blood, either unsorted or a sorted T cell fraction (not recorded which). The receptors were sampled from a male donor with ankylosing spondylitis. Both conserved end residues are part of each CDR3. A D gene is named only where the DNA matches it firmly. The listing skips clone size in some rows; elsewhere it reads once, few, many or a size class.

abundance: .
v_gene: TRBV12-3/TRBV12-4
d_gene: TRBD1
j_gene: TRBJ2-7
CDR3nt: TGTGCCAGCAGTCAGGACAGGGATTTCTACGAGCAGTACTTC
CDR3aa: CASSQDRDFYEQYF

abundance: few
v_gene: TRBV7-2
d_gene: TRBD2
j_gene: TRBJ2-7
CDR3nt: TGTGCCAGGGTTAGCGGGAGAAGAGGATCCTACGAGCAGTACTTC
CDR3aa: CARVSGRRGSYEQYF

abundance: .
v_gene: TRBV4-1
d_gene: TRBD2
j_gene: TRBJ2-5
CDR3nt: TGCGCCAGCAGCCAAGAGGAGAGCGGGGCGCCCCAAGAGACCCAGTACTTC
CDR3aa: CASSQEESGAPQETQYF

abundance: .
v_gene: TRBV28
d_gene: .
j_gene: TRBJ2-5
CDR3nt: TGTGCCAGCAGTTTTCAAGGGACCCAGTACTTC
CDR3aa: CASSFQGTQYF

abundance: .
v_gene: TRBV5-1
d_gene: TRBD2
j_gene: TRBJ2-3
CDR3nt: TGCGCCAGCAGCTTGGCACTAGCGCGGGGGACAGATACGCAGTATTTT
CDR3aa: CASSLALARGTDTQYF

abundance: few
v_gene: TRBV7-3
d_gene: .
j_gene: TRBJ2-1
CDR3nt: TGTGCCAGCAGCTTCCAGGTAGGAAATGAGCAGTTCTTC
CDR3aa: CASSFQVGNEQFF

abundance: .
v_gene: TRBV7-6
d_gene: .
j_gene: TRBJ2-1
CDR3nt: TGTGCCAGCAGCTTACGGTTACGCGCTAGCTCCTACAATGAGCAGTTCTTC
CDR3aa: CASSLRLRASSYNEQFF

abundance: few
v_gene: TRBV5-1
d_gene: TRBD1
j_gene: TRBJ1-6
CDR3nt: TGCGCCAGCAGCCCTCGGACAGGGGCCAAATCACCCCTCCACTTT
CDR3aa: CASSPRTGAKSPLHF

abundance: .
v_gene: TRBV5-4
d_gene: .
j_gene: TRBJ2-2
CDR3nt: TGTGCCAGCAGCCCACTACTAGTCCCCCGCCCGGGGGAGCTGTTTTTT
CDR3aa: CASSPLLVPRPGELFF

abundance: many
v_gene: TRBV29-1
d_gene: .
j_gene: TRBJ2-7
CDR3nt: TGCAGCGTTGATCTAGCAGGGGGGTCCTACGAGCAGTACTTC
CDR3aa: CSVDLAGGSYEQYF

abundance: .
v_gene: TRBV27
d_gene: TRBD2
j_gene: TRBJ2-1
CDR3nt: TGTGCCAGCAGTCAATTAGCGGGAACCGGTGAGCAGTTCTTC
CDR3aa: CASSQLAGTGEQFF

abundance: .
v_gene: TRBV18
d_gene: .
j_gene: TRBJ2-3
CDR3nt: TGTGCCAGCTCACCCGGACCATTTTACACAGATACGCGGTATTTT
CDR3aa: CASSPGPFYTDTRYF

abundance: few
v_gene: TRBV25-1
d_gene: .
j_gene: TRBJ2-3
CDR3nt: TGTGCCAGCAGTGAATATTGGGATACGCAGTATTTT
CDR3aa: CASSEYWDTQYF

abundance: .
v_gene: TRBV7-3
d_gene: .
j_gene: TRBJ2-3
CDR3nt: TGTGCCAGCAGCACTGGGATTACGGGAGATACGCAGTATTTT
CDR3aa: CASSTGITGDTQYF

abundance: many
v_gene: TRBV3-1
d_gene: TRBD1
j_gene: TRBJ2-2
CDR3nt: TGTGCCAGCAGCCAACGGGCGACAGGGATTCACGGGGAGCTGTTTTTT
CDR3aa: CASSQRATGIHGELFF

abundance: few
v_gene: TRBV28
d_gene: .
j_gene: TRBJ2-7
CDR3nt: TGTGCCAGCAGTTTGGCTACCTCCTACGAGCAGTACTTC
CDR3aa: CASSLATSYEQYF

abundance: few
v_gene: TRBV27
d_gene: TRBD2
j_gene: TRBJ2-7
CDR3nt: TGTGCCAGCAGTCCCCCTCTGGCGGGAGCGGTCGAGCAGTACTTC
CDR3aa: CASSPPLAGAVEQYF

abundance: many
v_gene: TRBV20-1
d_gene: .
j_gene: TRBJ2-1
CDR3nt: TGCAGTGCTAGAAGGGACCGGTACAATGAGCAGTTCTTC
CDR3aa: CSARRDRYNEQFF

abundance: many
v_gene: TRBV12-3/TRBV12-4
d_gene: TRBD1
j_gene: TRBJ2-2
CDR3nt: TGTGCCAGCAGTCCCCGACAGGGGTCCGGGGAGCTGTTTTTT
CDR3aa: CASSPRQGSGELFF

abundance: many
v_gene: TRBV12-3/TRBV12-4
d_gene: .
j_gene: TRBJ1-1
CDR3nt: TGTGCCAGCTCCGACTCACCTACTGAAGCTTTCTTT
CDR3aa: CASSDSPTEAFF

abundance: many
v_gene: TRBV5-6
d_gene: .
j_gene: TRBJ1-5
CDR3nt: TGTGCCAGCAGCTTGCTTTCGGCGGGAGGTAGCAATCAGCCCCAGCATTTT
CDR3aa: CASSLLSAGGSNQPQHF

abundance: .
v_gene: TRBV7-6
d_gene: .
j_gene: TRBJ2-7
CDR3nt: TGTGCCAGCAGCTTAGGCGAGCAGTACTTC
CDR3aa: CASSLGEQYF

abundance: .
v_gene: TRBV4-2
d_gene: TRBD1
j_gene: TRBJ2-3
CDR3nt: TGTGCCAGCAGCCGCCGGACAGGGGGAACAGATACGCAGTATTTT
CDR3aa: CASSRRTGGTDTQYF

abundance: .
v_gene: TRBV11-2
d_gene: TRBD2
j_gene: TRBJ2-2
CDR3nt: TGTGCCAGCAGCTTAGTGGCCCTAGCGGGAGTCTCACCTGCCGGGGAGCTGTTTTTT
CDR3aa: CASSLVALAGVSPAGELFF

abundance: .
v_gene: TRBV29-1
d_gene: TRBD1
j_gene: TRBJ2-4
CDR3nt: TGCAGCGGGGGGACAGGGGCCAAAAACATTCAGTACTTC
CDR3aa: CSGGTGAKNIQYF

abundance: many
v_gene: TRBV4-1
d_gene: .
j_gene: TRBJ1-5
CDR3nt: TGCGCCAGCAGCCAAGTGCCCTCGTCCGAGGTCAATCAGCCCCAGCATTTT
CDR3aa: CASSQVPSSEVNQPQHF

abundance: many
v_gene: TRBV27
d_gene: .
j_gene: TRBJ1-4
CDR3nt: TGTGCCAGCAGCCCCTTTAGGGCGGGGGAAAAACTGTTTTTT
CDR3aa: CASSPFRAGEKLFF

abundance: .
v_gene: TRBV7-9
d_gene: .
j_gene: TRBJ2-1
CDR3nt: TGTGCCAGCAGCTCAATCCAAGAGACCCAGTTCTTC
CDR3aa: CASSSIQETQFF

abundance: few
v_gene: TRBV6-2/TRBV6-3
d_gene: TRBD1
j_gene: TRBJ2-5
CDR3nt: TGTGCCAGCAGTTACTCGATCGAGATGGCAGGGGGCCGAGAGACCCAGTACTTC
CDR3aa: CASSYSIEMAGGRETQYF

abundance: few
v_gene: TRBV4-3
d_gene: .
j_gene: TRBJ2-1
CDR3nt: TGCGCCAGCAGCCAAGAGTCGGGGCTATACAATGAGCAGTTCTTC
CDR3aa: CASSQESGLYNEQFF

abundance: .
v_gene: TRBV5-1
d_gene: .
j_gene: TRBJ1-2
CDR3nt: TGCGCCAGCAGCCCCCCCGGGGAAAGCTATGGCTACACCTTC
CDR3aa: CASSPPGESYGYTF

abundance: many
v_gene: TRBV12-3/TRBV12-4
d_gene: .
j_gene: TRBJ2-7
CDR3nt: TGTGCCAGCAGTTTTGGAGGGGGAAGGAGCTCCTACGAGCAGTACTTC
CDR3aa: CASSFGGGRSSYEQYF

abundance: few
v_gene: TRBV5-1
d_gene: TRBD2
j_gene: TRBJ2-1
CDR3nt: TGCGCCAGCATGGGGACTAGCGGGAGTTTGACAACCTACAATGAGCAGTTCTTC
CDR3aa: CASMGTSGSLTTYNEQFF

abundance: .
v_gene: TRBV9
d_gene: .
j_gene: TRBJ2-2
CDR3nt: TGTGCCAGCAGCGTAGAACAGACCGTAACCGGGGAGCTGTTTTTT
CDR3aa: CASSVEQTVTGELFF

abundance: .
v_gene: TRBV5-5
d_gene: TRBD1
j_gene: TRBJ1-6
CDR3nt: TGTGCCTCCAGACAGGGAGGTGACTCACCCCTCCACTTT
CDR3aa: CASRQGGDSPLHF

abundance: few
v_gene: TRBV7-3
d_gene: .
j_gene: TRBJ2-2
CDR3nt: TGTGCCAGCAGCTTATATCATACCCTGAACACCGGGGAGCTGTTTTTT
CDR3aa: CASSLYHTLNTGELFF

abundance: .
v_gene: TRBV29-1
d_gene: TRBD1
j_gene: TRBJ2-7
CDR3nt: TGCAGCGTTGAAGAACCGGGACAGCCCCCCTACGAGCAGTACTTC
CDR3aa: CSVEEPGQPPYEQYF

abundance: .
v_gene: TRBV13
d_gene: TRBD2
j_gene: TRBJ2-7
CDR3nt: TGTGCCAGCAGCTTATCGCAAGGGCTAGCGGGAGGGTCCTACGAGCAGTACTTC
CDR3aa: CASSLSQGLAGGSYEQYF

abundance: .
v_gene: TRBV6-2/TRBV6-3
d_gene: TRBD1
j_gene: TRBJ1-5
CDR3nt: TGTGCCAGCAGTGTCTACCGGGACAGAGTTTATAGCAATCAGCCCCAGCATTTT
CDR3aa: CASSVYRDRVYSNQPQHF

abundance: few
v_gene: TRBV5-1
d_gene: TRBD2
j_gene: TRBJ2-1
CDR3nt: TGCGCCAGCGGACTAGCGGGAGGGCGGACCTTAAATGAGCAGTTCTTC
CDR3aa: CASGLAGGRTLNEQFF

abundance: many
v_gene: TRBV7-2
d_gene: TRBD1
j_gene: TRBJ2-7
CDR3nt: TGTGCCAGCAGCTTAGGGGGGACCGGGACAGGGGGGTATGAGCAGTACTTC
CDR3aa: CASSLGGTGTGGYEQYF

abundance: few
v_gene: TRBV10-3
d_gene: TRBD1
j_gene: TRBJ1-4
CDR3nt: TGTGCCATCAGTGATCAATCAGGGGGTCAGGAAAAACTGTTTTTT
CDR3aa: CAISDQSGGQEKLFF

abundance: .
v_gene: TRBV29-1
d_gene: .
j_gene: TRBJ1-2
CDR3nt: TGCAGCGTTGAAGATGACAGGTTCTATGGCTACACCTTC
CDR3aa: CSVEDDRFYGYTF

abundance: few
v_gene: TRBV5-1
d_gene: TRBD2
j_gene: TRBJ2-7
CDR3nt: TGCGCCAGCAGCTTGGGGACCGGGACTATACCCTACGAGCAGTACTTC
CDR3aa: CASSLGTGTIPYEQYF

abundance: few
v_gene: TRBV7-2
d_gene: .
j_gene: TRBJ2-1
CDR3nt: TGTGCCAGCAGCTTAGTTGGCAGGGGGGCTGAGCAGTTCTTC
CDR3aa: CASSLVGRGAEQFF

abundance: .
v_gene: TRBV7-9
d_gene: .
j_gene: TRBJ1-4
CDR3nt: TGTGCCAGCAGCTCGACGTCCTCAACTAATGAAAAACTGTTTTTT
CDR3aa: CASSSTSSTNEKLFF

abundance: .
v_gene: TRBV6-5
d_gene: TRBD1
j_gene: TRBJ1-2
CDR3nt: TGTGCCAGCAGTTACCGTTCGGACAGGGACTCCGGCTACACCTTC
CDR3aa: CASSYRSDRDSGYTF

abundance: few
v_gene: TRBV5-1
d_gene: TRBD2
j_gene: TRBJ2-1
CDR3nt: TGCGCCAGCCATACAGGCCTCCTAGCGGGAGCATATGAGCAGTTCTTC
CDR3aa: CASHTGLLAGAYEQFF

abundance: few
v_gene: TRBV20-1
d_gene: .
j_gene: TRBJ2-7
CDR3nt: TGCAGTGCTAGTCGCCGTACCCGTCACCACGAGCAGTACTTC
CDR3aa: CSASRRTRHHEQYF

abundance: many
v_gene: TRBV6-5
d_gene: .
j_gene: TRBJ1-3
CDR3nt: TGTGCCAGCAGTTCCCACCCCGACTCTGGAAACACCATATATTTT
CDR3aa: CASSSHPDSGNTIYF

abundance: few
v_gene: TRBV27
d_gene: .
j_gene: TRBJ2-7
CDR3nt: TGTGCCAGTCAGCGGAGCTTTAGCTCCTACGAGCAGTACTTC
CDR3aa: CASQRSFSSYEQYF

abundance: .
v_gene: TRBV27
d_gene: TRBD1
j_gene: TRBJ1-1
CDR3nt: TGTGCCAGCAGTTGGCGGACAGGGACCACTGAAGCTTTCTTT
CDR3aa: CASSWRTGTTEAFF

abundance: .
v_gene: TRBV18
d_gene: TRBD1
j_gene: TRBJ2-7
CDR3nt: TGTGCCAGCTCAAGTCTCCAGGGGGCCGTCTACGAGCAGTACTTC
CDR3aa: CASSSLQGAVYEQYF

abundance: few
v_gene: TRBV20-1
d_gene: .
j_gene: TRBJ2-5
CDR3nt: TGCAGTTGCAGCCTAGTGGGGGAGACCCAGTACTTC
CDR3aa: CSCSLVGETQYF

abundance: many
v_gene: TRBV5-1
d_gene: .
j_gene: TRBJ2-2
CDR3nt: TGCGCCAGCAGCCGCCCCCGGGACGACACCGGGGAGCTGTTTTTT
CDR3aa: CASSRPRDDTGELFF